A single sample gave rise to the 14 T cell receptor beta chains below, sequenced in a study of OX40 agonist ivuxolimab in advanced cancers. Some clones are missing from TCRdb's copy, which holds only in-frame ones; the method was immunoSEQ multiplex PCR. Of about 15,000 clones listed, approximately 87% were seen once; the top ten hold 6.5% to 8%. The material sequenced was CD4+ or CD8+ T cells sorted from blood, taken in a trial of the OX40 agonist ivuxolimab. Every receptor here comes from an adult with an advanced solid tumor such as melanoma, head and neck, liver or kidney cancer.

V and J are TRBV7-9 and TRBJ2-5; D may be TRBD2 (6 bases). Deletions cut 4 bases from V and 4 bases from J, with 16 bases between. The CDR3 consists of 15 residues. Germline loops: CDR1 SEHNR, CDR2 FQNEAQ (reference sequence). The CDR3 region is CASSSPGLTSETQYF. CDR3 DNA sequence: TGTGCCAGCAGCTCGCCGGGACTCACATCAGAGACCCAGTACTTC.

The chain uses TRBV7-9 and TRBJ1-4; no firm D call. V gave up 3 bases and J gave up 8 bases, with 13 bases separating them. The CDR3 is 14 amino acids. Germline V lookup: CDR1 SEHNR, CDR2 FQNEAQ (reference sequence). CDR3 DNA: TGTGCCAGCAGCTTGACGCCAAGAGGGGAAAAACTGTTTTTT. Translating it yields CASSLTPRGEKLFF.

The V gene is TRBV28, the J gene TRBJ2-5; 12 bases are shared with TRBD1. This CDR3 has 17 amino acids. V lost 5 bases to trimming and J lost 4 bases; unmatched junction nucleotides: 11. Germline-derived CDR1 and CDR2 are MDHEN and SYDVKM. The CDR3 is CASSRPGQGAGGETQYF. Here the CDR3 DNA reads TGTGCCAGCAGTCGACCGGGACAGGGGGCTGGAGGAGAGACCCAGTACTTC.

This chain uses TRBV12-5 with TRBJ2-6, with a possible D match to TRBD1 (5 bases). The CDR3 has 17 residues. Germline V gene lookup returns CDR1 LGHNT and CDR2 FRNRAP. V was pared by 0 bases and J by 2 bases, with 11 bases between. In DNA, the CDR3 is TGTGCTAGTGGTTTGGTACGGGCAGGGACTGGGGCCAACGTCCTGACTTTC. Encoded protein: CASGLVRAGTGANVLTF.

This clone was found once. The J gene is TRBJ2-7, the V gene TRBV6-5, with D hard to call. This CDR3 has 16 residues. The V end lost 0 bases, the J end lost 0 bases, and 12 bases lay between the germline ends. The germline V gene has CDR1 MNHEY and CDR2 SVGAGI. DNA of the CDR3: TGTGCCAGCAGTTACTCATACAGAACGAGCTCCTACGAGCAGTACTTC. Translated, it gives CASSYSYRTSSYEQYF.

The rearrangement uses TRBV2 and TRBJ2-2; D is possibly TRBD1 (6 bases). The CDR3 length is 15 residues. Germline CDR1 SNHLY, CDR2 FYNNEI. V gave up 2 bases and J gave up 4 bases, with 11 bases separating them. The CDR3 loop is CASSERQGSTGELFF. CDR3 DNA sequence: TGTGCCAGCAGTGAACGGCAGGGGAGCACCGGGGAGCTGTTTTTT. Using reference TRBV2 and TRBJ2-2 for the parts outside the CDR3, the full variable domain is EPEVTQTPSHQVTQMGQEVILRCVPISNHLYFYWYRQILGQKVEFLVSFYNNEISEKSEIFDDQFSVERPDGSNFTLKIRSTKLEDSAMYFCASSERQGSTGELFFGEGSRLTVL.

This chain links TRBV25-1 with TRBJ2-2, with 11 positions matching TRBD2. Germline lookup yields CDR1 MGHDK and CDR2 SYGVNS. The junction had 7 bases not matched to a gene; V was cut back by 4 bases and J by 6 bases. This CDR3 is built from 16 residues. This chain's CDR3 is CASSGSSGGAPGELFF. The CDR3 DNA sequence: TGTGCCAGCAGTGGAAGTAGCGGGGGGGCCCCCGGGGAGCTGTTTTTT.

The chain recombines TRBV9 with TRBJ1-1, with D possibly being TRBD1 (6 bases). The CDR3 runs to 15 residues. V lost 4 bases, J lost 0 bases, and 13 bases lay in between. From germline, CDR1 is SGDLS and CDR2 YYNGEE. The CDR3 loop reads CASSPRQEMNTEAFF. In nucleotides, the CDR3 is TGTGCCAGCAGCCCCAGACAGGAGATGAACACTGAAGCTTTCTTT.

The chain has TRBV7-8 and TRBJ2-1; 12 positions match TRBD2. The CDR3 is 18 amino acids. The germline gives CDR1 SGHVS, CDR2 FQNEAQ. The junction had 21 bases not matched to a gene; V was cut back by 3 bases and J by 15 bases. CDR3 amino acids: CASSFGEIPGLAGVGWFF. CDR3 sequence (DNA): TGTGCCAGCAGCTTCGGTGAAATCCCGGGACTAGCGGGTGTAGGATGGTTCTTC.

The gene calls are TRBV7-9 and TRBJ2-2; no clear D gene. Germline CDR1 reads SEHNR; CDR2 reads FQNEAQ (reference sequence). With 4 bases removed from V and 5 bases from J, the gap between germline ends came to 2 bases. This CDR3 is built from 11 residues. This CDR3 is CASSWTGELFF. The CDR3 DNA reads TGTGCCAGCAGCTGGACCGGGGAGCTGTTTTTT. The whole variable domain, remainder taken from reference TRBV7-9 and TRBJ2-2, is DTGVSQNPRHKITKRGQNVTFRCDPISEHNRLYWYRQTLGQGPEFLTYFQNEAQLEKSRLLSDRFSAERPKGSFSTLEIQRTEQGDSAMYLCASSWTGELFFGEGSRLTVL.

The chain recombines TRBV10-1 with TRBJ2-3; 8 bases fit TRBD1. Germline lookup yields CDR1 WNHNN and CDR2 SYGVQD (reference sequence). Unmatched junction bases numbered 6, after V lost 1 base and J lost 3 bases. The CDR3 is 16 residues long. The DNA of the CDR3 is TGCGCCAGCAGTGAGTGGTCAGGGGGCGGAACAGATACGCAGTATTTT. It encodes CASSEWSGGGTDTQYF.

The chain combines TRBV5-4 with TRBJ2-7; maybe TRBD1 (5 bases). This CDR3 has 14 residues. V dropped 4 bases and J dropped 3 bases, with 14 bases sitting between them. The germline gives CDR1 SGHNT, CDR2 YYREEE (reference sequence). This CDR3 reads CASSSKGPSYEQYF. Here the CDR3 DNA reads TGTGCCAGCAGCAGCAAGGGGCCCAGCTACGAGCAGTACTTC. The entire variable domain, with the rest obtained from reference TRBV5-4 and TRBJ2-7, is as follows: ETGVTQSPTHLIKTRGQQVTLRCSSQSGHNTVSWYQQALGQGPQFIFQYYREEENGRGNFPPRFSGLQFPNYSSELNVNALELDDSALYLCASSSKGPSYEQYFGPGTRLTVT.

The CDR3 nucleotides read TGTGCCAGCACCTCAGAGGGAGTGAGCGCCTACGAGCAGTACTTC. Encoded protein: CASTSEGVSAYEQYF. The rearrangement uses TRBV7-8 and TRBJ2-7; tentatively, D is TRBD2 (5 bases). From germline, CDR1 is SGHVS and CDR2 FQNEAQ. Trimming pared 7 bases from V and 2 bases from J, leaving 18 bases between. CDR3 length equals 15 residues.

In its sample, this clone ranks as medium-sized. V gene TRBV28 combines with J gene TRBJ1-1, with 7 bases aligning to TRBD1. The CDR3 has 15 residues. The germline CDR1 and CDR2 sequences are MDHEN and SYDVKM. The V and J ends lost 1 base and 0 bases, in that order; junction bases with no gene match: 2. CDR3 nucleotides: TGTGCCAGCAGTTTATATGGGACAGTGAACACTGAAGCTTTCTTT. It codes for CASSLYGTVNTEAFF.